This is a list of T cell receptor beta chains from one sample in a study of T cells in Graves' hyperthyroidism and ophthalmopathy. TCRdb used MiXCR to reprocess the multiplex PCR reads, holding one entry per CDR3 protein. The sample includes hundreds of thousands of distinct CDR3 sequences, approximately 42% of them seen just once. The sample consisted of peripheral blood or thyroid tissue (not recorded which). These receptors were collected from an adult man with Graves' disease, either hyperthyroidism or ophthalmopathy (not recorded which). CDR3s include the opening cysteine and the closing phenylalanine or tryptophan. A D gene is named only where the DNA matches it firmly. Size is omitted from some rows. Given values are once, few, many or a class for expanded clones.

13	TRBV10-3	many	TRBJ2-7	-	TGTGCCATCGGGGCAGCAGCGACCTACGAGCAGTACTTC	CAIGAAATYEQYF
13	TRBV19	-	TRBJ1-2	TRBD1	TGTGCCAGTAGTTTCCGGGACAGTCGGGGCTACACCTTC	CASSFRDSRGYTF
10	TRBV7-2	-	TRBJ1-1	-	TGTGCCGAGTTTAGGACTGAAGCTTTCTTT	CAEFRTEAFF
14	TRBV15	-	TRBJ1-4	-	TGTGCCACCAGCAGCGCTAACAGGGTTGAAAAACTGTTTTTT	CATSSANRVEKLFF
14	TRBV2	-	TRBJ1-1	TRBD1	TGTGCCAGCAGCCCCGGGACAGGGCACACTGAAGCTTTCTTT	CASSPGTGHTEAFF
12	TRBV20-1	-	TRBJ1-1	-	TGCAGTGCTAGGATGGGGAACACTGAAGCTTTCTTT	CSARMGNTEAFF
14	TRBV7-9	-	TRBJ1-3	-	TGTGCCAGCAGCACCTGGGGGGCCGGTTTCACCATATATTTT	CASSTWGAGFTIYF
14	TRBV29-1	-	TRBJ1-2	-	TGCAGCGTTGAGCAGGGGAGGGGCGATCGAGGCTACACCTTC	CSVEQGRGDRGYTF
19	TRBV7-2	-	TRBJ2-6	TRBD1	TGTGCCAGCAGCAGCCGACAGGGGTCTTACGGCTCTGGGGCCAACGTCCTGACTTTC	CASSSRQGSYGSGANVLTF
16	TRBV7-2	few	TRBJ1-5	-	TGTGCCAGCAGCTTGGGTTCGGGGGGCGCGATTCAGCCCCAGCATTTT	CASSLGSGGAIQPQHF
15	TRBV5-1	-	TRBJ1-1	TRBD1	TGTGCCAGCAGCCCGTTGACAGGGTCTTCTACTGAAGCTTTCTTT	CASSPLTGSSTEAFF
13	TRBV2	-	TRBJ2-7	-	TGTGCCAGCGGCATCGAGGGGACCTACGAGCAGTACTTC	CASGIEGTYEQYF
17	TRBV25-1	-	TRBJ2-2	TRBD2	TGTGCCAGCAGTGCTAGAGTGCCTAGCGGGAGGGCCGGGGAGCTGTTTTTT	CASSARVPSGRAGELFF
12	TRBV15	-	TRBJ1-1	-	TGTGCCACCAGCAGAGGGGGGGTTGAAGCTTTCTTT	CATSRGGVEAFF
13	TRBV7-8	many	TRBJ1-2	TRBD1	TGTGCCAGCAGCCAAACAGGGGCCTATGGCTACACCTTC	CASSQTGAYGYTF
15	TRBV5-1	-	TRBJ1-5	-	TGCGCCAGCAGCCCCGCAGGGGACGGCAATCAGCCCCAGCATTTT	CASSPAGDGNQPQHF
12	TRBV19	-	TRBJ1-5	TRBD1	TGTGCCAGTAGCCACGGACAGGGCCCTCAGCATTTT	CASSHGQGPQHF
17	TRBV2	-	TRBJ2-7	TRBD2	TGTGCCAGCAGTCCCGGGACTAGCGGGAGGTGGTCCTACGAGCAGTACTTC	CASSPGTSGRWSYEQYF
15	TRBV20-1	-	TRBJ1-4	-	TGCAGTGCTAGAGATTTTAGCAGGGGCAGAGAAAAACTGTTTTTT	CSARDFSRGREKLFF
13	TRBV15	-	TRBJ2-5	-	TGTGCCACCAGCAGAGTAGGCACAGAGACCCAGTACTTC	CATSRVGTETQYF